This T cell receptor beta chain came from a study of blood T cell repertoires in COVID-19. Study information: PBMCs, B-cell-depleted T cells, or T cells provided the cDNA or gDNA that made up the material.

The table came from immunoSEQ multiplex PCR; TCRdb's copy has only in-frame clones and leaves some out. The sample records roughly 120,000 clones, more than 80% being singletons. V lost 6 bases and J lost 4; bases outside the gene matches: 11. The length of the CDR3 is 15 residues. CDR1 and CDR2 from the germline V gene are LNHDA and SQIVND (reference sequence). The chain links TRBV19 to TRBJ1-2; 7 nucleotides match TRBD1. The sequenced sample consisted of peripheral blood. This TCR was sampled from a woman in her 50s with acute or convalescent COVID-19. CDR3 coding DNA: TGTGCCAGTAGCAGCGACCGACAGGGCGGCTATGGCTACACCTTC. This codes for CASSSDRQGGYGYTF.